The 5 T cell receptor beta chains reported below all come from one sample, sequenced in a study of blood T cell repertoires in COVID-19. Clones were read by immunoSEQ multiplex PCR, and TCRdb kept only the in-frame ones, dropping some. Of roughly 250,000 clones listed, roughly nine tenths were seen once; the top ten hold roughly 6%. The material sequenced was PBMCs or T cells enriched from blood (not recorded which). These TCRs come from a woman under 40 with acute COVID-19.

CDR3 nucleotides: TGTGCCACCGACAGGGCTAACACCGGGGAGCTGTTTTTT. Encoded protein: CATDRANTGELFF. This chain uses TRBV24-1 with TRBJ2-2; 7 nucleotides match TRBD1. V lost 9 bases, J lost 2 bases, and 2 bases stayed unmatched. Germline loops: CDR1 KGHDR, CDR2 SFDVKD. The CDR3 sequence is 13 residues long.

The chain couples TRBV24-1 to TRBJ1-5; 9 nucleotides align to TRBD1. Germline V gene sequence: CDR1 KGHDR, CDR2 SFDVKD. J lost 0 bases, V lost 4 bases, and 15 bases had no gene match. This CDR3 spans 20 amino acids. Here the CDR3 DNA reads TGTGCCACCAGTGACTCCCGGGACAGGGTACATGAGTATAGCAATCAGCCCCAGCATTTT. It is translated as CATSDSRDRVHEYSNQPQHF.

J is TRBJ2-5 and V is TRBV19; D not resolved. Deletions cut 3 bases from V and 4 bases from J, with 12 bases between. Germline V gene data show CDR1 as LNHDA and CDR2 as SQIVND (reference sequence). The length of the CDR3 is 14 residues. The CDR3 DNA follows: TGTGCCAGTAGTATCGCAGGCTTAGGAGAGACCCAGTACTTC. Its protein is CASSIAGLGETQYF.

This chain links TRBV5-8 with TRBJ2-7; 8 bases map to TRBD1. The CDR3 contains 13 residues. The germline V gene encodes CDR1 SGHTS and CDR2 YDEGEE. The V and J ends lost 4 bases and 6 bases, in that order; junction bases with no gene match: 6. The chain's CDR3 is CASSRDRQSEQYF. CDR3 DNA: TGTGCCAGCAGCCGGGACAGGCAAAGCGAGCAGTACTTC.

The chain recombines TRBV25-1 with TRBJ1-1; D not certain. This CDR3 contains 13 residues. V lost 6 bases, J lost 1 base, and 9 bases lay in between. CDR1 and CDR2 (germline): MGHDK, SYGVNS. This chain's CDR3 is CASRRGGNTEAFF. CDR3 bases: TGTGCCAGCAGAAGAGGAGGGAACACTGAAGCTTTCTTT.